This is a list of T cell receptor beta chains from one sample in a study of vaccination and CD4 T cells after COVID-19. One entry per CDR3 protein, called by TCRdb with MiXCR from the PCR reads. The data hold 14,000 or so distinct CDR3 sequences, with around 52% observed a single time. For these receptors, no antigen is known. The sequenced material came from CD4+ T cells from blood, cultured in vitro. These TCRs come from a human donor who had recovered from COVID-19. The CDR3 runs from the conserved cysteine through the conserved F or W. A D gene is named only where the DNA matches it firmly. For some rows the clone size is stated as once, few or many, or as a class when expanded; others skip it.

d_call j_call v_call clone_size cdr3_aa cdr3_nt
TRBD2 TRBJ2-7 TRBV7-9 . CASSASGSGFEQYF TGTGCCAGCAGCGCGAGCGGGAGTGGCTTCGAGCAGTACTTC
TRBD1 TRBJ2-3 TRBV28 . CASSSDRGALDTQYF TGTGCCAGCAGTTCGGACAGGGGGGCACTTGATACGCAGTATTTT
TRBD1 TRBJ2-3 TRBV25-1 once CASKGQGGGTDTQYF TGTGCCAGCAAAGGTCAAGGGGGCGGCACAGATACGCAGTATTTT
. TRBJ1-1 TRBV7-3 once CASSLQGNTEAFF TGTGCCAGCAGCTTACAAGGGAACACTGAAGCTTTCTTT
. TRBJ1-1 TRBV28 . CASSGGRPNTEAFF TGTGCCAGCAGTGGGGGCAGACCGAACACTGAAGCTTTCTTT
. TRBJ1-3 TRBV12-3/TRBV12-4 once CASSLNSGNTIYF TGTGCCAGCAGTCTCAATTCTGGAAACACCATATATTTT
. TRBJ2-5 TRBV20-1 medium-sized CSASSLQGLQETQYF TGCAGTGCTAGTTCGCTTCAGGGGCTCCAAGAGACCCAGTACTTC
. TRBJ2-3 TRBV6-1 . CASNKERTSTDTQYF TGTGCCAGCAATAAGGAGCGGACAAGCACAGATACGCAGTATTTT
. TRBJ1-5 TRBV6-1 medium-sized CASSDDPYRINQPQHF TGTGCCAGCAGTGACGATCCGTATCGGATCAATCAGCCCCAGCATTTT
. TRBJ1-1 TRBV20-1 few CSAWKQKMNTEAFF TGCAGTGCTTGGAAACAGAAGATGAACACTGAAGCTTTCTTT
TRBD1 TRBJ1-2 TRBV18 few CASSPGQGAYGYTF TGTGCCAGCTCGCCGGGACAGGGGGCCTATGGCTACACCTTC
. TRBJ1-5 TRBV20-1 . CSARGSGNQPQHF TGCAGTGCTAGAGGTTCGGGCAATCAGCCCCAGCATTTT
. TRBJ1-1 TRBV20-1 . CSARPGAMNTEAFF TGCAGTGCTAGACCCGGAGCGATGAACACTGAAGCTTTCTTT
TRBD2 TRBJ2-1 TRBV5-6 once CASSMGLAGDNEQFF TGTGCCAGCAGCATGGGACTAGCGGGGGACAATGAGCAGTTCTTC
. TRBJ2-2 TRBV21-1 . CASSNSEYRGLGFVTVELFF TGTGCCAGCAGCAATTCGGAGTATAGAGGGTTGGGATTCGTGACCGTGGAGCTGTTTTTT
. TRBJ2-3 TRBV15 . CATSRLRGGTDTQYF TGTGCCACCAGCAGATTGAGGGGGGGTACAGATACGCAGTATTTT
TRBD2 TRBJ2-7 TRBV6-1 few CASSPETGGSYEQYF TGTGCCAGCAGCCCCGAGACGGGAGGGAGTTACGAGCAGTACTTC
TRBD2 TRBJ2-1 TRBV20-1 . CSARTGGADYNEQFF TGCAGTGCTAGAACCGGGGGGGCGGACTACAATGAGCAGTTCTTC
. TRBJ1-5 TRBV20-1 . CSARDLKRGGSVQPQHF TGCAGTGCTAGAGACTTGAAAAGGGGCGGATCGGTCCAGCCCCAGCATTTT
TRBD2 TRBJ2-5 TRBV28 . CASGAGAPKTQYF TGTGCCAGCGGTGCGGGAGCCCCCAAGACCCAGTACTTC
. TRBJ1-1 TRBV18 few CASSPSSGPGTEAFF TGTGCCAGCTCACCCTCCTCCGGTCCGGGCACTGAAGCTTTCTTT
TRBD2 TRBJ2-1 TRBV20-1 . CSAGTSGRAKTVEQFF TGCAGTGCTGGGACTAGCGGGAGGGCCAAAACGGTTGAGCAGTTCTTC
. TRBJ2-7 TRBV20-1 . CSATRGLEQYF TGCAGTGCTACCAGGGGTCTCGAGCAGTACTTC
. TRBJ1-5 TRBV5-1 . CASRGDGSNQPQHF TGCGCCAGCAGGGGGGACGGTAGCAATCAGCCCCAGCATTTT
TRBD1 TRBJ2-5 TRBV20-1 few CSAKDRETQYF TGCAGTGCTAAGGACAGGGAGACCCAGTACTTC
. TRBJ2-5 TRBV7-2 . CASSLEQFQETQYF TGTGCCAGCAGCTTAGAGCAGTTTCAAGAGACCCAGTACTTC
TRBD1 TRBJ2-7 TRBV5-5 . CASRTTGAYEQYF TGTGCCAGCAGAACCACAGGGGCCTACGAGCAGTACTTC
. TRBJ2-5 TRBV6-5 . CASGSWGAGETQYF TGTGCCAGCGGTTCTTGGGGGGCGGGAGAGACCCAGTACTTC
. TRBJ1-5 TRBV6-1 . CASTVGGLGGQPQHF TGTGCCAGCACGGTCGGGGGCCTCGGGGGTCAGCCCCAGCATTTT
TRBD1 TRBJ2-3 TRBV6-1 large CASTARTGTGPDTQYF TGTGCCAGCACCGCACGGACAGGCACAGGGCCAGATACGCAGTATTTT
TRBD1 TRBJ2-5 TRBV7-2 . CASSRQGLLETQYF TGTGCCAGCAGCCGACAGGGATTGCTGGAGACCCAGTACTTC
. TRBJ1-5 TRBV2 few CASSGGTKSGQPQHF TGTGCCAGCAGTGGTGGGACAAAATCGGGTCAGCCCCAGCATTTT
. TRBJ1-5 TRBV18 . CASSPIHQRTQPQHF TGTGCCAGCTCACCAATCCACCAGAGGACCCAGCCCCAGCATTTT
TRBD1 TRBJ2-7 TRBV15 few CATSRDRTGADEQYF TGTGCCACCAGCAGAGACCGGACAGGGGCAGACGAGCAGTACTTC
TRBD1 TRBJ2-7 TRBV24-1 few CATGTGPYEQYF TGTGCCACCGGGACAGGGCCGTACGAGCAGTACTTC
TRBD2 TRBJ2-7 TRBV9 . CASSVTSGDSYEQYF TGTGCCAGCAGCGTCACTAGCGGGGACTCCTACGAGCAGTACTTC
TRBD1 TRBJ1-3 TRBV7-8 . CASSSPQGYGNTIYF TGTGCCAGCAGCTCACCACAGGGGTATGGAAACACCATATATTTT
. TRBJ2-7 TRBV12-3/TRBV12-4 . CASSTSHYEQYF TGTGCCAGCAGCACGAGCCACTACGAGCAGTACTTC
. TRBJ2-4 TRBV11-3 . CASSLDETNIQYF TGTGCCAGCAGCTTAGATGAAACCAACATTCAGTACTTC
TRBD2 TRBJ2-3 TRBV28 . CASSSWGGLTDTQYF TGTGCCAGCAGTTCCTGGGGGGGACTCACAGATACGCAGTATTTT
TRBD1 TRBJ2-7 TRBV14 . CASSQEVTGGYEQYF TGTGCCAGCAGCCAAGAAGTGACAGGGGGCTACGAGCAGTACTTC
TRBD2 TRBJ2-5 TRBV11-1 few CASSSVTSGRLRETQYF TGTGCCAGCAGCTCCGTGACTAGCGGGAGACTACGAGAGACCCAGTACTTC
. TRBJ2-7 TRBV6-1 few CASSRTVFSYEQYF TGTGCCAGCAGCAGGACAGTCTTTTCCTACGAGCAGTACTTC
TRBD2 TRBJ2-3 TRBV11-3 . CASSLGTGGSSDTQYF TGTGCCAGCAGCTTAGGAACGGGCGGGAGCTCAGATACGCAGTATTTT
TRBD2 TRBJ2-7 TRBV28 . CASTAGTSGIFYEQYF TGTGCCAGCACCGCCGGGACTAGCGGAATCTTCTACGAGCAGTACTTC
TRBD1 TRBJ2-4 TRBV7-2 . CASSPRDRGHNIQYF TGTGCCAGCAGCCCCAGGGACAGGGGTCATAACATTCAGTACTTC
. TRBJ2-7 TRBV20-1 . CSARVHPERPTYEQYF TGCAGTGCTAGAGTTCACCCGGAGCGGCCTACCTACGAGCAGTACTTC
TRBD1 TRBJ1-5 TRBV5-1 . CASSLVSDRKGGNQPQHF TGCGCCAGCAGCTTGGTCTCGGACAGGAAGGGAGGCAATCAGCCCCAGCATTTT
TRBD1 TRBJ1-2 TRBV2 few CASSPGGRGYTF TGTGCCAGCAGTCCAGGGGGCCGTGGCTACACCTTC
TRBD1 TRBJ1-4 TRBV7-3 . CASSLKQGATNEKLFF TGCGCCAGCAGCCTAAAACAGGGGGCAACTAATGAAAAACTGTTTTTT
. TRBJ2-5 TRBV5-6 . CASSLVGGTGKGLETQYF TGTGCCAGCAGCTTGGTTGGGGGAACGGGCAAGGGTCTGGAGACCCAGTACTTC
. TRBJ2-7 TRBV20-1 . CSALQDAKENEQYF TGCAGTGCGCTACAAGATGCTAAAGAAAACGAGCAGTACTTC
. TRBJ2-5 TRBV6-5 . CASSYFQSRETQYF TGTGCCAGCAGTTACTTTCAGTCCCGGGAGACCCAGTACTTC
. TRBJ1-5 TRBV30 . CAWSVQKYQPQHF TGTGCCTGGAGTGTACAGAAGTATCAGCCCCAGCATTTT
. TRBJ2-5 TRBV7-8 . CASSVGTSSTYFEETQYF TGTGCCAGCAGCGTCGGGACTTCTTCGACGTACTTTGAAGAGACCCAGTACTTC
. TRBJ1-2 TRBV6-1 few CASSEIGGGYGYTF TGTGCCAGCAGTGAAATCGGCGGGGGCTATGGCTACACCTTC